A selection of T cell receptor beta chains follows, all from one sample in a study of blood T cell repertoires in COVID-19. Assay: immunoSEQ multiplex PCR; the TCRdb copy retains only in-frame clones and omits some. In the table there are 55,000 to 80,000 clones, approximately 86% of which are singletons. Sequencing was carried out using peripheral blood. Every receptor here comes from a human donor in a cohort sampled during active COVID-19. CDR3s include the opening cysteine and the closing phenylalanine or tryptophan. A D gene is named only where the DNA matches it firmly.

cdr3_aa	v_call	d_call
CASSLVGTGRETEAFF	TRBV7-2	.
CASSITDRTVYGYTF	TRBV11-3	TRBD1
CASMGTEDLGEKLFF	TRBV2	TRBD1
CASRPGGSGNTIYF	TRBV7-2	TRBD1
CAWSTLGASKASNYGYTF	TRBV30	.
CASSGRDRGGEKLFF	TRBV10-1	TRBD1
CASSPEADTTGYGYTF	TRBV5-1	.
CASSLGFTGSAGNTIYF	TRBV7-7	.
CASSLVNGDTQYF	TRBV11-2	.
CASSSMLPRESGAFF	TRBV5-8	.
CASSLALGGQETQYF	TRBV27	.
CASRNRESDGYTF	TRBV25-1	.
CAWSVQDSRSSPLHF	TRBV30	.
CASSQDLSTGLVVKLFF	TRBV3-1/TRBV3-2	TRBD1
CASSQEGAGRQETQYF	TRBV4-1	.
CASSLPMDSHYEQYF	TRBV28	.
CSAGGQNHQPQHF	TRBV20-1	.
CASSQIQYRGKTEAFF	TRBV4-1	TRBD1
CASSLGQVSGANVLTF	TRBV5-1	.
CAISYRERHERQPQHF	TRBV10-3	.
CASSLGLAGGRTAQYF	TRBV28	TRBD2
CASSLRLAGIDTQYF	TRBV7-8	TRBD2
CASSPPQGRGTDTQYF	TRBV18	.
CASSQDVRLNTGELFF	TRBV4-2	.
CASSLTGTTSTDTQYF	TRBV5-1	.
CASSAPDWVAGGQNTGELFF	TRBV9	TRBD2
CASSISGGEGDTQYF	TRBV19	TRBD2
CASSFMMGGGSGYTF	TRBV5-1	.
CASSLFREDYEQYF	TRBV28	.
CASRLGTGGARGTEAFF	TRBV5-1	TRBD1
CASSVRFSGGYTF	TRBV9	.
CSVQRLFPIAGVSYNEQFF	TRBV29-1	TRBD2
CASSSWAGLNTEAFF	TRBV7-9	.
CASSLVMASGGKEDIQYF	TRBV7-8	TRBD2
CASSRDRSTDTQYF	TRBV5-4	.
CASSLGQEFYGYTF	TRBV28	TRBD1
CASSPMPDRDGYTF	TRBV6-2/TRBV6-3	TRBD1